This T cell receptor beta chain was profiled in a study of blood T cell repertoires in COVID-19. Study in general: The study drew acute and convalescent COVID-19 samples from the United States, Italy and Spain.

Clones were sequenced by immunoSEQ multiplex PCR, and TCRdb holds only the in-frame ones, with some missing. The data show 150,000 to 200,000 clones, approximately 92% seen once. J was trimmed by 4 bases and V by 4 bases; bases with no gene match: 11. In germline, CDR1 is MNHEY, CDR2 SVGEGT. The CDR3 consists of 17 residues. The origin of this receptor is a man aged 30 to 39 with COVID-19, enrolled during active disease. Sequencing was performed on peripheral blood. The chain has TRBV6-2 or TRBV6-3 and TRBJ1-1, with 11 bases aligning to TRBD1. CDR3 region: CASSSPLDRGLVTEAFF. The CDR3 DNA sequence: TGTGCCAGCAGTTCGCCTCTGGACAGGGGGCTGGTCACTGAAGCTTTCTTT.